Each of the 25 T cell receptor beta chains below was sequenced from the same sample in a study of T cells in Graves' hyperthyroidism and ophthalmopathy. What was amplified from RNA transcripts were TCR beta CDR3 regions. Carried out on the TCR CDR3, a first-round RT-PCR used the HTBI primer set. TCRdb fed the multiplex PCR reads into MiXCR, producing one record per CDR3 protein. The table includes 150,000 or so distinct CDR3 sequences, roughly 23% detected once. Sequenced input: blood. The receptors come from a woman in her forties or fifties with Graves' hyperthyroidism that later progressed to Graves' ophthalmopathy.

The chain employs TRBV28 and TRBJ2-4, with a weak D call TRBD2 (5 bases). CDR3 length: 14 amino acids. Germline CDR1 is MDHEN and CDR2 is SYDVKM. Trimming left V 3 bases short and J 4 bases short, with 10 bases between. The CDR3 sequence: CASSFGGRKNIQYF. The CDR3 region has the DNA TGTGCCAGCAGTTTCGGAGGCCGGAAAAACATTCAGTACTTC.

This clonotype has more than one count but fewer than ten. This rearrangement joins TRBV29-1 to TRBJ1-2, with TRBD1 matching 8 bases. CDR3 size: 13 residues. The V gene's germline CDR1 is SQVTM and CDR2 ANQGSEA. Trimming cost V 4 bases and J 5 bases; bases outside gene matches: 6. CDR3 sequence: CSVGGQGAYGYTF. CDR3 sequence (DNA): TGCAGCGTTGGAGGTCAGGGGGCTTATGGCTACACCTTC.

The CDR3: CASSLPGGSPNEQFF. In nucleotides, the CDR3 is TGTGCCAGCAGTTTACCCGGGGGGAGCCCCAATGAGCAGTTCTTC. The chain links TRBV28 to TRBJ2-1; 7 nucleotides agree with TRBD2. With V trimmed by 2 bases and J by 6 bases, 7 bases remained unmatched. CDR1 is MDHEN and CDR2 is SYDVKM in the germline V gene. This CDR3 spans 15 amino acids.

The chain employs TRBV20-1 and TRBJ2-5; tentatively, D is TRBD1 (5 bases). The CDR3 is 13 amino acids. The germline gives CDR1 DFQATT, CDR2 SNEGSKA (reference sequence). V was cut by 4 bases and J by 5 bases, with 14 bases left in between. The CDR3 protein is CSATKPAGETQYF. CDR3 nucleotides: TGCAGTGCTACAAAACCAGCAGGGGAGACCCAGTACTTC.

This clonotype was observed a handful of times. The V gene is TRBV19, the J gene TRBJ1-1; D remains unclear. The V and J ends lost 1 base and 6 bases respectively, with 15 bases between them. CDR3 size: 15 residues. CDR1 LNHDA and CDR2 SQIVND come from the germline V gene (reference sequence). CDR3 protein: CASSIAKRNGAEAFF. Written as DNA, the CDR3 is TGTGCCAGTAGTATAGCAAAGAGGAACGGCGCTGAAGCTTTCTTT.

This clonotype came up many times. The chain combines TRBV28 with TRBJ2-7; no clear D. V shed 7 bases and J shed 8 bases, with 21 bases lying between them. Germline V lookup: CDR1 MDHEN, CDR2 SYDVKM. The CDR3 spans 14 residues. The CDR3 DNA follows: TGTGCCAGCACCATAGACGACACCCGGGTCCAGCAGTACTTC. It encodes CASTIDDTRVQQYF.

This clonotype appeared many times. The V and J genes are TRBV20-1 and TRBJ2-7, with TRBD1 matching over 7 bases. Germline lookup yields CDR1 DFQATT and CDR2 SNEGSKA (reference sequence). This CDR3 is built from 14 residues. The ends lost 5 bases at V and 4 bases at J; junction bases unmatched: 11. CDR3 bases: TGCAGTGCTGCCCGTGAGGGGGCGCGATACGAGCAGTACTTC. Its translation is CSAAREGARYEQYF.

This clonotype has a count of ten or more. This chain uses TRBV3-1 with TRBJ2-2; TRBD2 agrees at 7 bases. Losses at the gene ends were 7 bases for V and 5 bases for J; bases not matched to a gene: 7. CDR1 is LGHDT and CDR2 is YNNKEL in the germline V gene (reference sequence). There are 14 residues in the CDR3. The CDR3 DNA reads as TGTGCCAGCAACCACGGGGGAGGGACCGGGGAGCTGTTTTTT. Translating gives CASNHGGGTGELFF. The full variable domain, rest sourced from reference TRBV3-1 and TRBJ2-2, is DTAVSQTPKYLVTQMGNDKSIKCEQNLGHDTMYWYKQDSKKFLKIMFSYNNKELIINETVPNRFSPKSPDKAHLNLHINSLELGDSAVYFCASNHGGGTGELFFGEGSRLTVL.

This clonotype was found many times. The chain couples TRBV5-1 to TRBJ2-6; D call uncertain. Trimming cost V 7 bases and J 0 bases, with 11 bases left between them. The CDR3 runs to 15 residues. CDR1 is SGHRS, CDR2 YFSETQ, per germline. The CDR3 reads CASGSLVSGANVLTF. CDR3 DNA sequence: TGCGCCAGCGGCAGCTTAGTCTCTGGGGCCAACGTCCTGACTTTC. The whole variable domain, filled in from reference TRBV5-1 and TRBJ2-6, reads KAGVTQTPRYLIKTRGQQVTLSCSPISGHRSVSWYQQTPGQGLQFLFEYFSETQRNKGNFPGRFSGRQFSNSRSEMNVSTLELGDSALYLCASGSLVSGANVLTFGAGSRLTVL.

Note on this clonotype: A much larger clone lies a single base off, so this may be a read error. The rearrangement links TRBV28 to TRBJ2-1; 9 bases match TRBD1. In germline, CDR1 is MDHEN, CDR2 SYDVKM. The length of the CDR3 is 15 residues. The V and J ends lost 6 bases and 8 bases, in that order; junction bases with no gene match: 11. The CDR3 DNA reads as TGTGCCAGCAGAGGGCCGGGACAGGGATTGTATGAGCAGTTCTTC. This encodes CASRGPGQGLYEQFF.

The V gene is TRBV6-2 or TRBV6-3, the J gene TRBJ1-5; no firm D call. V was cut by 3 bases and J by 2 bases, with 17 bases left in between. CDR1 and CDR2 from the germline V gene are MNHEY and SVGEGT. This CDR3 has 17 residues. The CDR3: CASSYWFRRDRNQPQHF. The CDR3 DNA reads TGTGCCAGCAGTTATTGGTTTCGTCGGGATCGCAATCAGCCCCAGCATTTT.

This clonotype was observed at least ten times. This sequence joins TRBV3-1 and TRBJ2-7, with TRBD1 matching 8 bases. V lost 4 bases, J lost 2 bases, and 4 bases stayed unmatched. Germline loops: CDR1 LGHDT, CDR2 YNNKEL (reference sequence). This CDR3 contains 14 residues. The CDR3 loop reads CASSPTGAPYEQYF. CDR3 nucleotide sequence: TGTGCCAGCAGCCCGACAGGGGCACCCTACGAGCAGTACTTC.

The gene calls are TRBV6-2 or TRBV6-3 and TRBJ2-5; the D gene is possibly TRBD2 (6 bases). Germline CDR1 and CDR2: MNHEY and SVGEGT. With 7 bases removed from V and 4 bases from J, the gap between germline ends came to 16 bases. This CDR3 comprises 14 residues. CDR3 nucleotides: TGTGCCAGCAACGGGCACTTGGGAGGAGAGACCCAGTACTTC. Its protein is CASNGHLGGETQYF.

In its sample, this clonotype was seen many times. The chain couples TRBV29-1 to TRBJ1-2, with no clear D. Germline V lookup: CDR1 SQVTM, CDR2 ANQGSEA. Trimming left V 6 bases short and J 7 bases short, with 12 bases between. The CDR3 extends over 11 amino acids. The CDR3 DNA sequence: TGCAGCGTCTCCCTAAGTAGTGGCTACACCTTC. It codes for CSVSLSSGYTF.

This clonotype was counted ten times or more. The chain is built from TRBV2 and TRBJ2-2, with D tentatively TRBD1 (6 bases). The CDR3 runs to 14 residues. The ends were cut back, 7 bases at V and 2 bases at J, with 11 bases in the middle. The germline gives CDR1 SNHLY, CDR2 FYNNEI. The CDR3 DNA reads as TGTGCCAGCAAGCCGGGACAAAACACCGGGGAGCTGTTTTTT. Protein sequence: CASKPGQNTGELFF.

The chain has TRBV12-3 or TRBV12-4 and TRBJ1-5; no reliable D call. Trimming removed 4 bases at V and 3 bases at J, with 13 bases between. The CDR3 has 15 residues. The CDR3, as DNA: TGTGCCAGCAGTTACGGCGACGGGATCAATCAGCCCCAGCATTTT. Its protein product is CASSYGDGINQPQHF.

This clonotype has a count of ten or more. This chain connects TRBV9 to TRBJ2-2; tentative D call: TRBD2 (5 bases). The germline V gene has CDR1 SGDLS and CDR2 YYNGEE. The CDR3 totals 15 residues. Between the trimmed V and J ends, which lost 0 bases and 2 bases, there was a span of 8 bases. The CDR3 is CASSVGLINTGELFF. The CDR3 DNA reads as TGTGCCAGCAGCGTAGGACTAATAAACACCGGGGAGCTGTTTTTT.

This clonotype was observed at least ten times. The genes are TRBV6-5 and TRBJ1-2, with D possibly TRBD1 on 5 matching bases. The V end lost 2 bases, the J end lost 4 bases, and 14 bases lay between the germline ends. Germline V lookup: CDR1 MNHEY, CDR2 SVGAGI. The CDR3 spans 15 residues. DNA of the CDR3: TGTGCCAGCAGTTACGATCCGGGGGGAGGCTATGGCTACACCTTC. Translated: CASSYDPGGGYGYTF.

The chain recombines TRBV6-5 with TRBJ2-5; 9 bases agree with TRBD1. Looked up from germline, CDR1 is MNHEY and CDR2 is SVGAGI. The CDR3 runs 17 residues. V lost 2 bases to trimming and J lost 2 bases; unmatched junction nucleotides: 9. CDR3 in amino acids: CASSYPGQGGSQETQYF. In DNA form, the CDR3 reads TGTGCCAGCAGTTACCCGGGACAGGGCGGGAGTCAAGAGACCCAGTACTTC.

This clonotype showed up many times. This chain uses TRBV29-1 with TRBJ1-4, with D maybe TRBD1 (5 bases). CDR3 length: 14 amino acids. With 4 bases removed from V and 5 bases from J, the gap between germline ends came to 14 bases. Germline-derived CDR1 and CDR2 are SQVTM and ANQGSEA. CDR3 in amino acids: CSVGGVEGNEKLFF. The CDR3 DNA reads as TGCAGCGTTGGGGGCGTCGAGGGCAATGAAAAACTGTTTTTT.

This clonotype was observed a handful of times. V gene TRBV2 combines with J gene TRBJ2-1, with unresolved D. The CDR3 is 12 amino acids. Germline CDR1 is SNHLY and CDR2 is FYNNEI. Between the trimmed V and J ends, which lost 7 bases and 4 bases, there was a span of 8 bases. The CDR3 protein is CASNRRYNEQFF. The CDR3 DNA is TGTGCCAGCAATCGGCGGTACAATGAGCAGTTCTTC.

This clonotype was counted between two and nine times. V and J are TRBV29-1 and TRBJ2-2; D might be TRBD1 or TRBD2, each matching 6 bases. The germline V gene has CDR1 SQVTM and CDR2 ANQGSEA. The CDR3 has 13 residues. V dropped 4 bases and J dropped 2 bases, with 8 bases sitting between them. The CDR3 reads CSVAGGNTGELFF. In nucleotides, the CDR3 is TGCAGCGTTGCCGGGGGCAACACCGGGGAGCTGTTTTTT.

The CDR3 DNA follows: TGTGCCAGCAGTTTACAGTCTAACTATGGCTACACCTTC. It encodes CASSLQSNYGYTF. The chain recombines TRBV28 with TRBJ1-2; D is ambiguous. Germline-derived CDR1 and CDR2 are MDHEN and SYDVKM. V dropped 2 bases and J dropped 0 bases, with 4 bases sitting between them. The CDR3 runs to 13 residues.

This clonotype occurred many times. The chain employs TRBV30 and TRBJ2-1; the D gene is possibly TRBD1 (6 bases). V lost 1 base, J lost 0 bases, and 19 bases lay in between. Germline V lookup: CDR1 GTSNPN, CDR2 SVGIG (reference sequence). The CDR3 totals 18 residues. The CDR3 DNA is TGTGCCTGGAGTGGAGGGGGTGCTCCAGAGCTCTCCTACAATGAGCAGTTCTTC. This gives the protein CAWSGGGAPELSYNEQFF.

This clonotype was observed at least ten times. The DNA for the CDR3 is TGTGCCAGCAGTCGGGACAGGGTTTTCTCACCCCTCCACTTT. It encodes CASSRDRVFSPLHF. This chain connects TRBV2 to TRBJ1-6, with 9 bases matching TRBD1. V was pared by 5 bases and J by 10 bases, with 6 bases of the junction left unmatched. The CDR3 has 14 amino acids. The germline V gene encodes CDR1 SNHLY and CDR2 FYNNEI.